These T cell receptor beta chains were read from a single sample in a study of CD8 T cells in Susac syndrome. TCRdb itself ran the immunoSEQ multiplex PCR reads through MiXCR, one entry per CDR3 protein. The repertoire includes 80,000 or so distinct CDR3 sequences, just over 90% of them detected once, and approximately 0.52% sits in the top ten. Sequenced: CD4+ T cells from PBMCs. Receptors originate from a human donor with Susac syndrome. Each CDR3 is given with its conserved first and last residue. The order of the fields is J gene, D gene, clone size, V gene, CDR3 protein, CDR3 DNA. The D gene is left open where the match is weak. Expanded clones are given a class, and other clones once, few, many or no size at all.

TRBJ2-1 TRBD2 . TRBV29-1 CSLRTSGRAGEQFF TGCAGCCTCCGGACTAGCGGGAGGGCCGGTGAGCAGTTCTTC
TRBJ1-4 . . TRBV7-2 CASTFRGGEEKLFF TGTGCCAGCACCTTCCGAGGGGGGGAAGAAAAACTGTTTTTT
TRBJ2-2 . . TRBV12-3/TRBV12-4 CASRAGTSPSGELFF TGTGCCAGCAGAGCCGGGACATCCCCGTCCGGGGAGCTGTTTTTT
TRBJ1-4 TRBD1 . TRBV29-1 CSVLRTGDNEKLFF TGCAGCGTTCTCCGGACAGGGGATAATGAAAAACTGTTTTTT
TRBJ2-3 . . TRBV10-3 CAIRGADSTDTQYF TGTGCCATCAGGGGGGCAGATAGCACAGATACGCAGTATTTT
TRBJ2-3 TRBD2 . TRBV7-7 CASSPFFGSGAGDTQYF TGTGCCAGCAGCCCGTTCTTTGGCAGCGGGGCGGGAGATACGCAGTATTTT
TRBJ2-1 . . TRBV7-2 CASSRALGYNEQFF TGTGCCAGCAGCAGAGCCCTAGGCTACAATGAGCAGTTCTTC
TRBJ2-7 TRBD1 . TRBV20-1 CSASVPDRGSEQYF TGCAGTGCTAGCGTTCCTGACAGGGGAAGCGAGCAGTACTTC
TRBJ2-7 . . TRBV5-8 CASRTPTTGFRNEQYF TGTGCCAGCCGTACACCAACGACCGGGTTTCGGAACGAGCAGTACTTC
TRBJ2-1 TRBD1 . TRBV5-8 CASSKDRGANNEQFF TGTGCCAGCAGCAAGGACAGGGGGGCCAACAATGAGCAGTTCTTC
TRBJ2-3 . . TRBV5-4 CASSLVQRSSTDTQYF TGTGCCAGCAGCTTGGTGCAGCGGTCTAGCACAGATACGCAGTATTTT
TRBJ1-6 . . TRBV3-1 CASSHRANSPLHF TGTGCCAGCAGTCACAGGGCCAATTCACCCCTCCACTTT
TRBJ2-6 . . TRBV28 CASSFPTAGANVLTF TGTGCCAGCAGTTTTCCCACAGCTGGGGCCAACGTCCTGACTTTC
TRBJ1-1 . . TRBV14 CASNRELYTEAFF TGTGCCAGCAACAGGGAACTCTACACTGAAGCTTTCTTT
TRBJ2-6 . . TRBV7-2 CASSFPSGANVLTF TGTGCCAGCAGCTTCCCATCTGGGGCCAACGTCCTGACTTTC
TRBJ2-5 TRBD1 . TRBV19 CASSIRRTGYKMTQYF TGTGCCAGTAGTATTCGACGGACAGGATACAAGATGACCCAGTACTTC
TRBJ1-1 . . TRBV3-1 CASSELIVVGKNTEAFF TGTGCCAGCAGCGAGCTCATAGTTGTCGGAAAGAACACTGAAGCTTTCTTT
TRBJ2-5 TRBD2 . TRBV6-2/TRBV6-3 CASSLTGLGGETQYF TGTGCCAGCAGCTTAACGGGACTGGGGGGGGAGACCCAGTACTTC
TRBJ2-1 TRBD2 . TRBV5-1 CASSALAGSYNEQFF TGCGCCAGCAGCGCACTAGCGGGGAGCTACAATGAGCAGTTCTTC
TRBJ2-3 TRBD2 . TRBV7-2 CASSGYGGGTDTQYF TGTGCCAGCAGCGGTTATGGCGGGGGGACAGATACGCAGTATTTT
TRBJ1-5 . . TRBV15 CATSREQENSNQPQHF TGTGCCACCAGCAGAGAACAGGAAAACAGCAATCAGCCCCAGCATTTT
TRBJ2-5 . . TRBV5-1 CASSLASETQYF TGCGCCAGCAGCTTGGCCTCGGAGACCCAGTACTTC
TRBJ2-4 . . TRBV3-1 CASSLLSGSQNIQYF TGTGCCAGCAGCCTTCTGAGTGGCTCCCAAAACATTCAGTACTTC
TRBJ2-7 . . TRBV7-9 CASSLQGHNYEQYF TGTGCCAGCAGCTTACAGGGACACAACTACGAGCAGTACTTC
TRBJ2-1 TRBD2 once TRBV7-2 CASSLARLAGYNEQFF TGTGCCAGCAGCTTAGCGCGGCTAGCGGGGTACAATGAGCAGTTCTTC
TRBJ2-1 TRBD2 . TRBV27 CASSLTVQREFNEQFF TGTGCCAGCAGTTTAACCGTTCAGCGGGAGTTCAATGAGCAGTTCTTC
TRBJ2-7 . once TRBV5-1 CASTLWAGLTEQYF TGCGCCAGCACCCTGTGGGCAGGTCTTACCGAGCAGTACTTC
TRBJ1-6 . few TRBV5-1 CASSLGQVRSPLHF TGCGCCAGCAGCTTGGGACAGGTTAGGTCACCCCTCCACTTT
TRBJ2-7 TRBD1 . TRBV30 CASGQGAYEQYF TGTGCCAGCGGACAGGGGGCCTACGAGCAGTACTTC
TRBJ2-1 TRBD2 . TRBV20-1 CSAETSGRGNEQFF TGCAGTGCTGAGACTAGCGGGAGGGGGAATGAGCAGTTCTTC
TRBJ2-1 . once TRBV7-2 CASSWRRDEQFF TGTGCCAGCAGCTGGCGGCGGGATGAGCAGTTCTTC
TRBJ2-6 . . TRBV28 CATRLSGANVLTF TGTGCGACGCGTCTCTCTGGGGCCAACGTCCTGACTTTC
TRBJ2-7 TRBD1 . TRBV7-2 CASSLDRGVDEQYF TGTGCCAGCAGCCTAGACAGGGGGGTCGACGAGCAGTACTTC
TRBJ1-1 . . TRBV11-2 CASSYTHNVGAFF TGTGCCAGCAGCTACACTCATAACGTTGGAGCTTTCTTT
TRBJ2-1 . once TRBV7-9 CASSLGRGADNEQFF TGTGCCAGCAGCTTAGGGAGGGGGGCGGACAATGAGCAGTTCTTC
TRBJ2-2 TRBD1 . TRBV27 CASSFLPGQGTGELFF TGTGCCAGCAGTTTCCTACCGGGACAGGGGACCGGGGAGCTGTTTTTT
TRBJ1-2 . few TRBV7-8 CASSRDRSYGYTF TGTGCCAGCAGCCGTGACAGGAGCTATGGCTACACCTTC
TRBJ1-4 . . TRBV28 CASSSPLTGNEKLFF TGTGCCAGCAGTTCCCCCCTTACAGGGAATGAAAAACTGTTTTTT
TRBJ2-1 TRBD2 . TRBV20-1 CSARDKRGYNEQFF TGCAGTGCTAGAGATAAGCGGGGTTACAATGAGCAGTTCTTC
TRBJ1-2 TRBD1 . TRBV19 CASKRTGDYGYTF TGTGCCAGTAAGAGGACAGGGGACTATGGCTACACCTTC
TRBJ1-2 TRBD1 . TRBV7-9 CASSNTGGGYTF TGTGCCAGCAGCAACACAGGGGGCGGCTACACCTTC
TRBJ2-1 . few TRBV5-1 CASSSDSSYNEQFF TGCGCCAGCAGCTCCGACAGCTCCTACAATGAGCAGTTCTTC
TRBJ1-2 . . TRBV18 CASSQGRYYGYTF TGTGCCAGCTCCCAAGGACGGTACTATGGCTACACCTTC
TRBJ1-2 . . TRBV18 CASSPLGQSYGYTF TGTGCCAGCTCACCACTCGGACAGAGCTATGGCTACACCTTC
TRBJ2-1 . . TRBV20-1 CSARVPRGYNEQFF TGCAGTGCTAGAGTCCCGCGGGGCTACAATGAGCAGTTCTTC
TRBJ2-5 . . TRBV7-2 CASSPGVGPFQETQYF TGTGCCAGCAGTCCAGGAGTTGGGCCCTTCCAAGAGACCCAGTACTTC
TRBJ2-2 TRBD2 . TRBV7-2 CASSLVGTSGRGVGELFF TGTGCCAGCAGCTTAGTGGGGACTAGCGGGAGAGGTGTCGGGGAGCTGTTTTTT
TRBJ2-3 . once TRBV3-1 CASSLRAGARTDTQYF TGTGCCAGCAGTCTGAGAGCGGGCGCACGCACAGATACGCAGTATTTT
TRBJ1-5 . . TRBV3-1 CASSQDKDGKGVKPQHF TGTGCCAGCAGCCAAGATAAGGACGGGAAGGGGGTCAAACCCCAGCATTTT
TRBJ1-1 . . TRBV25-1 CASSESGGVNTEAFF TGTGCCAGCAGTGAAAGCGGCGGAGTGAACACTGAAGCTTTCTTT
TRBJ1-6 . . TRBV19 CASRGNYSPLHF TGTGCCAGTCGGGGAAACTACTCACCCCTCCACTTT
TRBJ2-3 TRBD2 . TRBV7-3 CASSQGTSGDTQYF TGTGCCAGCAGTCAAGGGACTAGCGGAGATACGCAGTATTTT
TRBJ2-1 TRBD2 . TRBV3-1 CASSQDRLARDNEQFF TGTGCCAGCAGCCAAGATAGACTAGCACGAGACAATGAGCAGTTCTTC
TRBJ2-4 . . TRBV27 CASSLGVAAKNIQYF TGTGCCAGCAGTTTGGGAGTGGCAGCCAAAAACATTCAGTACTTC
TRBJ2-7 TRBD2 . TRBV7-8 CASRPGLVYEQYF TGTGCCAGCAGGCCGGGACTAGTCTACGAGCAGTACTTC
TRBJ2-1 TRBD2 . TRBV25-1 CASSGLAGVNEQFF TGTGCCAGCAGTGGACTAGCGGGAGTGAATGAGCAGTTCTTC
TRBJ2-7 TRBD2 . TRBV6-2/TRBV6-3 CASKGLAGEGEQYF TGTGCCAGCAAAGGACTAGCGGGAGAAGGCGAGCAGTACTTC